What follows describes a single TCR beta chain. Its antigen is still unknown. The data were obtained in a study of T cell repertoires in cytomegalovirus infection. This CDR3 spans 13 amino acids. Germline V gene sequence: CDR1 DFQATT, CDR2 SNEGSKA (reference sequence). With 5 bases clipped from V and 2 bases from J, the junction kept 5 bases outside the gene matches. Via MiXCR, TCRdb re-called the reads, giving one row per CDR3 protein. The table lists about 340,000 distinct CDR3 sequences, about 29% of them singletons. Sequenced material: cultured PBMCs, taken from culture after CMV antigen stimulation. This TCR came from a human donor in good health (CMV status not recorded). Some clones in this sample may be carry-over from other donors' samples. V gene TRBV20-1 combines with J gene TRBJ2-7; TRBD1 aligns across 8 bases. The CDR3 sequence is CSASGQATYEQYF. The CDR3 DNA reads TGCAGTGCTTCGGGACAGGCCACCTACGAGCAGTACTTC.